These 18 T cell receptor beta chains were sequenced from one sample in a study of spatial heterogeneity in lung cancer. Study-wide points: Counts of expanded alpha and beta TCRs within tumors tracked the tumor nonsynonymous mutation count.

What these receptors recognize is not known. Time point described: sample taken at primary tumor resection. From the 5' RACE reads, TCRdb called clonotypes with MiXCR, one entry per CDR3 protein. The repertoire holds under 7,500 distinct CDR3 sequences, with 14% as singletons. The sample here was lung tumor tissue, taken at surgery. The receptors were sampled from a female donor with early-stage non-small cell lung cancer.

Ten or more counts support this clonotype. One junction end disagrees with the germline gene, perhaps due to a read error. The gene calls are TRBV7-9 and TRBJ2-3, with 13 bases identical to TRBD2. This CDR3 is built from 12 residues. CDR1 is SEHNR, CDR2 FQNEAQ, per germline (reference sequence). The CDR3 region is CASSSGLAGEGF. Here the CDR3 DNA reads TGTGCCAGCAGCTCAGGACTAGCGGGGGAGGGCTTT.

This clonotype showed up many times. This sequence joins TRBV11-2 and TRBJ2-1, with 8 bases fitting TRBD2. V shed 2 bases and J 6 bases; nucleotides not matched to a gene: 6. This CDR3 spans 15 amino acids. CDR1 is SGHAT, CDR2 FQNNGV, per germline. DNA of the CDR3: TGTGCCAGCAGCTTAAGTCCGGGGGGGCCCAATGAGCAGTTCTTC. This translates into CASSLSPGGPNEQFF.

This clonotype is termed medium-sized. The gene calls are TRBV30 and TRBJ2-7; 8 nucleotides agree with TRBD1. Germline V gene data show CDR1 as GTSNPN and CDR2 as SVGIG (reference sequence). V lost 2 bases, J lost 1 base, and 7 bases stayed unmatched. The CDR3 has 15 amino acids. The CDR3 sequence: CAWSTRGTGSYEQYF. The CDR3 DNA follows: TGTGCCTGGAGTACCCGAGGGACAGGATCCTACGAGCAGTACTTC.

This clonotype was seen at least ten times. The CDR3 reads CASSSGVSRETQYF. CDR3 in DNA: TGTGCCAGCAGCTCCGGAGTCTCCCGAGAGACCCAGTACTTC. This chain links TRBV5-4 with TRBJ2-5; D is undetermined. V gave up 3 bases and J gave up 4 bases, with 13 bases separating them. Germline V lookup: CDR1 SGHNT, CDR2 YYREEE (reference sequence). CDR3 length equals 14 residues. The variable domain in full, with the rest retrieved from reference TRBV5-4 and TRBJ2-5, is ETGVTQSPTHLIKTRGQQVTLRCSSQSGHNTVSWYQQALGQGPQFIFQYYREEENGRGNFPPRFSGLQFPNYSSELNVNALELDDSALYLCASSSGVSRETQYFGPGTRLLVL.

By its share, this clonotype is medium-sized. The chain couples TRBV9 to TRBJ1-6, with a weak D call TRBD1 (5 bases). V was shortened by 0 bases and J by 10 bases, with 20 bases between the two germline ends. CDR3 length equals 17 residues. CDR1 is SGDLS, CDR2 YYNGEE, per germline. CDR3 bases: TGTGCCAGCAGCGTAGACTCAGGGATAACCGTTGGATCACCCCTCCACTTT. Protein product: CASSVDSGITVGSPLHF.

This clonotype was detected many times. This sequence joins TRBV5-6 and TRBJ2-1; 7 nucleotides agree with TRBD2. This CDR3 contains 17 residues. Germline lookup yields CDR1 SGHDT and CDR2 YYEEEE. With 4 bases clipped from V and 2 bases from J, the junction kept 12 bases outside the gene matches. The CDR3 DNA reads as TGTGCCAGCAGCCCGGCGGCCGGGGGGACCACCTACAATGAGCAGTTCTTC. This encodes CASSPAAGGTTYNEQFF.

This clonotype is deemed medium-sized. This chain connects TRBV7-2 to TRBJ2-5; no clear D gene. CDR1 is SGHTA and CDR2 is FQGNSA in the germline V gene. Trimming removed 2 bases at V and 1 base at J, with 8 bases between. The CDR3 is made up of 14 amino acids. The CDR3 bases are TGTGCCAGCAGCTTAAGAGCAGCCCAAGAGACCCAGTACTTC. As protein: CASSLRAAQETQYF.

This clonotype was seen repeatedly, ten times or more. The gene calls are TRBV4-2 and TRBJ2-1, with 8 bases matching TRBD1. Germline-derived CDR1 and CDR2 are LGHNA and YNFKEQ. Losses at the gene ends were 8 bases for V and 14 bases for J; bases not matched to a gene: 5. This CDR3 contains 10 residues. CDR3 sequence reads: CASGDRGEFF. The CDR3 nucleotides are TGTGCCAGCGGCGACAGGGGTGAGTTCTTC.

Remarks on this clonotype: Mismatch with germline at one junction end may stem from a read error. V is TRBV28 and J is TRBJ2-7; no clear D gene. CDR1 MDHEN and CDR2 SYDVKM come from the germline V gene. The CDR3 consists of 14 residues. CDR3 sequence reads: CASSFPIDRAPSHF. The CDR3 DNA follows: TGTGCCAGCAGTTTCCCAATTGACCGGGCCCCCTCCCACTTC.

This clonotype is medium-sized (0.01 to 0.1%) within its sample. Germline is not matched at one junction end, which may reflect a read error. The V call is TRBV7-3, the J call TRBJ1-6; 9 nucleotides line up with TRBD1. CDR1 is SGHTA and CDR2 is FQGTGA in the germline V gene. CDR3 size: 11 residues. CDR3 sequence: CASSLRTGDTF. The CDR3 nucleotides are TGTGCCAGCAGCTTACGGACAGGGGATACATTT.

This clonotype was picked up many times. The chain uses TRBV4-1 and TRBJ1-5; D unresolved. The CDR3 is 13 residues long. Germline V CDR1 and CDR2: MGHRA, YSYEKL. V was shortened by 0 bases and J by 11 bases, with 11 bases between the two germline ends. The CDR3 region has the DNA TGCGCCAGCAGCCAAGATCGAGGGTTCGCCCAGCATTTT. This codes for CASSQDRGFAQHF.

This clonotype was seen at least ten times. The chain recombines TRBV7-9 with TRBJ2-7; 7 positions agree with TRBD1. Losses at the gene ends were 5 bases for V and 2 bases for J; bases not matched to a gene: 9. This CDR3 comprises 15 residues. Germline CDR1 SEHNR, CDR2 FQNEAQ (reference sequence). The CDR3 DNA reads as TGTGCCAGCAGCAAAACCCGGGACAGTACCTACGAGCAGTACTTC. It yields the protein CASSKTRDSTYEQYF. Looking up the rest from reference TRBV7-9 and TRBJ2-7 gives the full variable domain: DTGVSQNPRHKITKRGQNVTFRCDPISEHNRLYWYRQTLGQGPEFLTYFQNEAQLEKSRLLSDRFSAERPKGSFSTLEIQRTEQGDSAMYLCASSKTRDSTYEQYFGPGTRLTVT.

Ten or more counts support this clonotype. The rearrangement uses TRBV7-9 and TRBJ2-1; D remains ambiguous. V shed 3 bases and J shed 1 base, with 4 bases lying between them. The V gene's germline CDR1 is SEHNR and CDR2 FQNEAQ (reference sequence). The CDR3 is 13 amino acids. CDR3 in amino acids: CASSFTSYNEQFF. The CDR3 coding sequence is TGTGCCAGCAGCTTTACTTCCTACAATGAGCAGTTCTTC.

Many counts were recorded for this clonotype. DNA of the CDR3: TGTGCCAGCAGTCGAATCAGGGTGAACACTGAAGCTTTCTTT. Translated: CASSRIRVNTEAFF. The chain recombines TRBV6-5 with TRBJ1-1; D may be TRBD1 (5 bases). Germline V gives CDR1 MNHEY, CDR2 SVGAGI. This CDR3 region has 14 residues. Trimming took off 5 bases at V and 0 bases at J, with 10 bases between the two ends.

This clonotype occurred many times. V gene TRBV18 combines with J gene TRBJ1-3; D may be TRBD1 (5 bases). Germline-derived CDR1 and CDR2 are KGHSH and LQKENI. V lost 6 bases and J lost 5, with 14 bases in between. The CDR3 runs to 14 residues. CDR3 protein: CASSPQGGRNTIYF. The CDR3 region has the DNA TGTGCCAGCTCGCCTCAGGGCGGAAGAAACACCATATATTTT.

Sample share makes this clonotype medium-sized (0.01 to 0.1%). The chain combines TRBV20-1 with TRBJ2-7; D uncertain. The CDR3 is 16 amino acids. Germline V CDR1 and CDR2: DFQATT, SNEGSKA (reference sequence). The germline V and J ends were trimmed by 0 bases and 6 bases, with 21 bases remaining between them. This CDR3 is CSARDMIGSTLGEQYF. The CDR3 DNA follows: TGCAGTGCTAGAGATATGATTGGGTCCACGTTGGGCGAGCAGTACTTC.

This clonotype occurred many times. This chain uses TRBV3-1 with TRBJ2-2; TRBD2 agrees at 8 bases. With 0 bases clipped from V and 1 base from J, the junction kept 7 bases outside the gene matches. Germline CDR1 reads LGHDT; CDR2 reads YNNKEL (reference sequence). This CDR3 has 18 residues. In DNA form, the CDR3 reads TGTGCCAGCAGCCAAGATGAAGGACTAGCTCTGAACACCGGGGAGCTGTTTTTT. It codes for CASSQDEGLALNTGELFF.

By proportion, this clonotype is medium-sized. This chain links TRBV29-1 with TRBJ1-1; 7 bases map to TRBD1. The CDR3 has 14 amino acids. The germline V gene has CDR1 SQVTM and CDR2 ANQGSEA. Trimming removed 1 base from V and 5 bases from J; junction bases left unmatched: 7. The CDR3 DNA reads TGCAGCGTTGAAGGGACAGGTGTGAGGACTGAAGCTTTCTTT. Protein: CSVEGTGVRTEAFF.